This T cell receptor beta chain was recovered during a study of shared clonotypes between healthy human individuals. Clones were sequenced by immunoSEQ multiplex PCR, and TCRdb holds only the in-frame ones, with some missing. This sample has 560,000 or so clones; roughly 95% occur once, and the top ten carry less than 0.13%. CD45RO negativity and positive selection for CCR7 defined naive CD8 cells, a population that excluded terminally differentiated effector memory CD45RA+ cells. With 1 base removed from V and 8 bases from J, the gap between germline ends came to 11 bases. The germline V gene has CDR1 MNHNS and CDR2 SASEGT. CDR3 length equals 13 residues. Broader study findings: A few donors had 5% to 6% of their naive CD4 clonotypes in common.

A remark on this clone: Antigen unknown.

Source material: naive CD8+ T cells sorted from blood. This chain joins TRBV6-1 and TRBJ1-1; D uncertain. The receptor was isolated from a woman in her 30s in good health. CDR3 sequence reads: CASSEVTPLEAFF. CDR3 nucleotide sequence: TGTGCCAGCAGTGAAGTAACCCCCCTGGAAGCTTTCTTT.